This T cell receptor (beta chain) was recorded in a study of response to subunit inactivated influenza vaccine. General study points: Only a handful of new T cells, the authors suggested, are recruited with each seasonal influenza vaccination.

V dropped 2 bases and J dropped 0 bases, with 20 bases sitting between them. The CDR3 contains 19 residues. Germline CDR1 is MNHNS and CDR2 is SASEGT. TCRdb fed the RT-PCR reads into MiXCR, producing one record per CDR3 protein. Here the sample spans about 480,000 distinct CDR3 sequences, 10% to 15% being singletons. This clonotype was detected a few times. What it binds is unknown. The V gene is TRBV6-1, the J gene TRBJ1-5; D not resolved. This sample comprised PBMCs from blood, obtained 35 to 45 days after vaccination. The source of this sequence is a man in his fifties who received an inactivated influenza vaccine. CDR3 nucleotide sequence: TGTGCCAGCAGTGAACCACAAACACAGCTGCGGTATAGCAATCAGCCCCAGCATTTT. Protein: CASSEPQTQLRYSNQPQHF.